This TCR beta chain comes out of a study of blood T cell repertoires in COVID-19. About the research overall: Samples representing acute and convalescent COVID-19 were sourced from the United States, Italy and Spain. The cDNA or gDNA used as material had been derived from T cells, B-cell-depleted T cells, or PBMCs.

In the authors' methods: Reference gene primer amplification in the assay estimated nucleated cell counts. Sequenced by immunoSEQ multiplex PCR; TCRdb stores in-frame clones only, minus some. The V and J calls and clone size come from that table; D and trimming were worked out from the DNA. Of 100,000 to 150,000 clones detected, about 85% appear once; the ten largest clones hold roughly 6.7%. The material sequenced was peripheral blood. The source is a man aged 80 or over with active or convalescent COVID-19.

DNA of the CDR3: TGTGCCAGCAGTGAGCATGGACAGGGGTATGGCTACACCTTC. The encoded protein is CASSEHGQGYGYTF. The chain is built from TRBV25-1 and TRBJ1-2; 9 positions agree with TRBD1. Germline assignment: CDR1 MGHDK and CDR2 SYGVNS. The CDR3 contains 14 residues. Trimming took 3 bases from V and 5 from J; bases not matched to a gene: 4.